These T cell receptor beta chains were read from a single sample in a study of regulatory T cells in long-lasting Graves disease. TCRdb recomputed calls from the multiplex PCR reads with MiXCR, one row per CDR3 protein. The sample yields 400,000 to 500,000 distinct CDR3 sequences, 14% seen once. Separately, the same data were catalogued under a study of T cells in Graves' hyperthyroidism and ophthalmopathy.

Sequencing was performed on peripheral blood mononuclear cells (PBMCs), taken at new diagnosis, from a patient treated with antithyroid drugs. These receptors were obtained from a woman in her 50s with Graves disease. Both conserved end residues are part of each CDR3. D genes are given only for firm matches. Clone size is shown for a subset of rows, as once, few, many or a class of expanded clone.

abundance,v_gene,j_gene,d_gene,CDR3nt,CDR3aa
many,TRBV20-1,TRBJ2-3,NA,TGCAGTGCTAGAGGGGAGGTGGCGGGTACGCAGTATTTT,CSARGEVAGTQYF
few,TRBV24-1,TRBJ2-7,NA,TGTGCCACCAGTGATTCGGGACCCTACCCCCACGAGCAGTACTTC,CATSDSGPYPHEQYF
NA,TRBV5-1,TRBJ2-1,NA,TGCGCCAGCGGCTGGAGTGGGAATGAGCAGTTCTTC,CASGWSGNEQFF
few,TRBV7-2,TRBJ2-1,NA,TGTGCCAGCAGCTTAGTCGGGGGAGGCGACTCCTACAATGAGCAGTTCTTC,CASSLVGGGDSYNEQFF
many,TRBV9,TRBJ1-1,TRBD1,TGTGCCAGCAGTAAGACAGGGGGCGCCCCGAAGACTGAAGCTTTCTTT,CASSKTGGAPKTEAFF
few,TRBV4-1,TRBJ1-2,TRBD1,TGCGCCAGCAGCCACCCCGGGACAGGAGGGTTGGACTACACCTTC,CASSHPGTGGLDYTF
NA,TRBV5-1,TRBJ2-5,NA,TGCGCCAGCAGATTAATAGAAAGAGAGATCCAGTACTTC,CASRLIEREIQYF
few,TRBV11-2,TRBJ1-2,NA,TGTGCCAGCAGCCCCGGGGGGGGAGAGCAGGCCGCCGGGGTTAGCTACACCTTC,CASSPGGGEQAAGVSYTF
few,TRBV3-1,TRBJ1-3,TRBD1,TGTGCCAGCAGCTACGGGACAGGGTATAGAAACACCATATATTTT,CASSYGTGYRNTIYF
many,TRBV2,TRBJ2-7,TRBD2,TGTGCCAGCAGTGAATTCACTAGCGGGAGTGGGGCCTACGAGCAGTACTTC,CASSEFTSGSGAYEQYF
many,TRBV11-2,TRBJ2-3,TRBD2,TGTGCCAGCAGCTGGGGCGGCGGGAGTGGTATGGATACGCAGTATTTT,CASSWGGGSGMDTQYF
many,TRBV29-1,TRBJ2-7,TRBD2,TGCAGCGTGGTAGCGGGAGACGACGAGCAGTACTTC,CSVVAGDDEQYF
NA,TRBV6-2/TRBV6-3,TRBJ1-6,NA,TGTGCCAGCCGGCCCAGCTCCTATAATTCACCCCTCCACTTT,CASRPSSYNSPLHF
NA,TRBV18,TRBJ1-2,NA,TGTGCCAGCTCACCAGATCAGGGGTCCTATGGCTACACCTTC,CASSPDQGSYGYTF
many,TRBV7-9,TRBJ2-7,TRBD2,TGTGCCAGCAGTCCGGGGACTAGCGGGAGAGGCCGCTCCTACGAGCAGTACTTC,CASSPGTSGRGRSYEQYF
many,TRBV9,TRBJ1-1,TRBD1,TGTGCCAGCAGCGACGCGGGACAGGGGTCTGAAGCTTTCTTT,CASSDAGQGSEAFF
NA,TRBV24-1,TRBJ2-7,NA,TGTGCCACCAGTGCGATTGGGGCGCGGTACGAGCAGTACTTC,CATSAIGARYEQYF
many,TRBV18,TRBJ2-7,TRBD2,TGTGCCAGCTCACAATTAGCGGGGGCTTACTACGAGCAGTACTTC,CASSQLAGAYYEQYF
many,TRBV6-5,TRBJ2-7,TRBD2,TGTGCCAGCAGTTACTCCCGGACTAGCGGGATCTACGAGCAGTACTTC,CASSYSRTSGIYEQYF
NA,TRBV7-8,TRBJ2-1,NA,TGTGCCAGCAGCTTGGGCAGGGGGCGGCGGGAGAGTTACAATGAGCAGTTCTTC,CASSLGRGRRESYNEQFF